Listed here are 28 T cell receptor beta chains from one sample, sequenced in a study of blood T cell repertoires in COVID-19. Repertoires were generated with immunoSEQ multiplex PCR, while TCRdb's copy carries only in-frame clones and drops some. The sample includes hundreds of thousands of clones, around 86% of them seen just once. Input material: PBMCs or T cells enriched from blood (not recorded which). All receptors derive from a woman in her forties or fifties who had recovered from COVID-19.

This chain uses TRBV7-8 with TRBJ1-2; 7 bases fit TRBD1. Trimming at V came to 5 bases and at J to 5 bases, leaving 8 bases not matched to a gene. CDR1 SGHVS and CDR2 FQNEAQ come from the germline V gene. The CDR3 loop spans 14 amino acids. CDR3 in amino acids: CASSRAGTVYGYTF. The CDR3 DNA is TGTGCCAGCAGCCGAGCCGGGACAGTGTATGGCTACACCTTC. Complete variable domain (other parts from reference TRBV7-8 and TRBJ1-2): GAGVSQSPRYKVAKRGQDVALRCDPISGHVSLFWYQQALGQGPEFLTYFQNEAQLDKSGLPSDRFFAERPEGSVSTLKIQRTQQEDSAVYLCASSRAGTVYGYTFGSGTRLTVV.

This clone was seen a handful of times. V usage is TRBV7-9 and J usage is TRBJ2-1; 14 nucleotides match TRBD2. CDR1 SEHNR and CDR2 FQNEAQ come from the germline V gene (reference sequence). The CDR3 sequence is 17 residues long. V trimming: 5 bases; J trimming: 7 bases; junction bases outside the gene matches: 10. The CDR3 region is CASSPRLAGGPGNEQFF. The DNA for the CDR3 is TGTGCCAGCAGCCCACGACTAGCGGGAGGGCCTGGGAATGAGCAGTTCTTC.

This clone was seen only once. This chain connects TRBV19 to TRBJ2-2; D is uncertain. Germline V gene data show CDR1 as LNHDA and CDR2 as SQIVND (reference sequence). V lost 2 bases and J lost 0, with 7 bases in between. This CDR3 contains 15 residues. CDR3 in amino acids: CASSISPTNTGELFF. CDR3 sequence (DNA): TGTGCCAGTAGTATATCCCCTACGAACACCGGGGAGCTGTTTTTT.

This clone appeared once. The chain is built from TRBV7-9 and TRBJ2-2; 7 nucleotides match TRBD2. Germline assignment: CDR1 SEHNR and CDR2 FQNEAQ (reference sequence). The CDR3 contains 17 residues. V trimming: 2 bases; J trimming: 4 bases; junction bases outside the gene matches: 10. The CDR3 loop reads CASSLTKGREGTGELFF. The CDR3 nucleotides are TGTGCCAGCAGCTTAACAAAGGGCAGGGAGGGCACCGGGGAGCTGTTTTTT.

The rearrangement links TRBV7-8 to TRBJ2-1, with a tentative D call TRBD1 (5 bases). The CDR3 contains 15 residues. Looked up from germline, CDR1 is SGHVS and CDR2 is FQNEAQ. V gave up 7 bases and J gave up 6 bases, with 19 bases separating them. This CDR3 reads CASIGVRFWANEQFF. The CDR3, as DNA: TGTGCCAGCATAGGGGTTCGCTTCTGGGCCAATGAGCAGTTCTTC.

J is TRBJ1-5 and V is TRBV5-8, with 7 positions matching TRBD1. V shed 0 bases, J shed 3 bases, and the junction held 3 bases outside the gene matches. There are 15 residues in the CDR3. The germline CDR1 and CDR2 sequences are SGHTS and YDEGEE. The CDR3 region has the DNA TGTGCCAGCAGCTTGGGACAGGGATTCAATCAGCCCCAGCATTTT. Protein: CASSLGQGFNQPQHF. The whole variable domain, remainder taken from reference TRBV5-8 and TRBJ1-5, is EAGVTQSPTHLIKTRGQQATLRCSPISGHTSVYWYQQALGLGLQFLLWYDEGEERNRGNFPPRFSGRQFPNYSSELNVNALELEDSALYLCASSLGQGFNQPQHFGDGTRLSIL.

This chain connects TRBV4-1 to TRBJ1-4; no reliable D call. CDR3 length: 14 residues. V dropped 3 bases and J dropped 3 bases, with 8 bases sitting between them. Germline lookup yields CDR1 MGHRA and CDR2 YSYEKL. CDR3 amino acids: CASSHPTANEKLFF. DNA for the CDR3: TGCGCCAGCAGCCACCCCACGGCTAATGAAAAACTGTTTTTT.

J is TRBJ2-3 and V is TRBV5-1, with 8 bases fitting TRBD1. This CDR3 comprises 15 residues. The trim removed 4 bases at V and 2 bases at J, leaving 6 bases unmatched. Germline loops: CDR1 SGHRS, CDR2 YFSETQ. CDR3 amino acids: CASSRTGFDTDTQYF. DNA of the CDR3: TGCGCCAGCAGCCGGACAGGGTTCGACACAGATACGCAGTATTTT.

This rearrangement joins TRBV6-1 to TRBJ1-1; 7 nucleotides align to TRBD1. V shed 4 bases and J 0 bases; nucleotides not matched to a gene: 8. CDR3 size: 16 residues. Germline assignment: CDR1 MNHNS and CDR2 SASEGT. The chain's CDR3 is CASSVYGTALNTEAFF. The DNA for the CDR3 is TGTGCCAGCAGTGTGTACGGGACAGCCCTGAACACTGAAGCTTTCTTT.

The chain is built from TRBV15 and TRBJ1-3, with D uncertain. Trimming shortened V by 6 bases and J by 0 bases, and 6 bases separated the two germline ends. Germline-derived CDR1 and CDR2 are LNHNV and YYDKDF (reference sequence). This CDR3 has 13 residues. The CDR3 spells CATSDYSGNTIYF. CDR3 bases: TGTGCCACCAGTGACTACTCTGGAAACACCATATATTTT.

The chain couples TRBV7-2 to TRBJ2-7; TRBD1 agrees at 11 bases. The CDR3 is 14 residues long. Germline loops: CDR1 SGHTA, CDR2 FQGNSA. Trimming at V came to 5 bases and at J to 3 bases, leaving 3 bases not matched to a gene. In nucleotides, the CDR3 is TGTGCCAGCAGCACCGGGACAGGGGGCTACGAGCAGTACTTC. It translates to CASSTGTGGYEQYF.

The rearrangement links TRBV9 to TRBJ2-3; 9 nucleotides agree with TRBD1. The CDR3 spans 14 residues. The junction had 3 bases not matched to a gene; V was cut back by 3 bases and J by 4 bases. From germline, CDR1 is SGDLS and CDR2 YYNGEE. The CDR3: CASSEGTGPDTQYF. Written as DNA, the CDR3 is TGTGCCAGCAGCGAAGGGACAGGGCCAGATACGCAGTATTTT.

The genes are TRBV30 and TRBJ1-2, with unresolved D. The CDR3 extends over 13 amino acids. V lost 7 bases to trimming and J lost 2 bases, with 14 bases between them. Germline CDR1 and CDR2: GTSNPN and SVGIG (reference sequence). Here the CDR3 DNA reads TGTGCCTTATCCGTCAGTACCAACTATGGCTACACCTTC. Protein sequence: CALSVSTNYGYTF.

The genes are TRBV18 and TRBJ2-2, with TRBD1 as a possible D gene (5 bases). This CDR3 has 14 amino acids. CDR1 and CDR2 (germline): KGHSH, LQKENI. The V gene lost 2 bases and the J gene lost 7 bases, with 11 bases spanning the gap. CDR3 sequence reads: CASSPRGSDGELFF. CDR3 nucleotide sequence: TGTGCCAGCTCACCAAGGGGAAGTGACGGGGAGCTGTTTTTT.

The rearrangement joins TRBV19 to TRBJ1-4; D is perhaps TRBD1 (6 bases). The V and J ends lost 4 bases and 6 bases respectively, with 9 bases between them. This CDR3 has 13 amino acids. CDR1 and CDR2 (germline): LNHDA, SQIVND (reference sequence). CDR3 in DNA: TGTGCCAGTAGTACCACAGGGTATGAAAAACTGTTTTTT. The encoded protein is CASSTTGYEKLFF.

A note on this clone: Distinct nucleotide sequences in the sample also encode this CDR3. The chain couples TRBV7-2 to TRBJ2-3; 12 nucleotides agree with TRBD2. The V gene's germline CDR1 is SGHTA and CDR2 FQGNSA. This CDR3 is built from 15 residues. The junction had 6 bases not matched to a gene; V was cut back by 5 bases and J by 6 bases. CDR3 sequence (DNA): TGTGCCAGCAGCCTACTAGCGGGAGGAAGGGATACGCAGTATTTT. Translating it yields CASSLLAGGRDTQYF.

The chain has TRBV6-5 and TRBJ2-1, with D tentatively TRBD2 (6 bases). The CDR3 extends over 16 amino acids. Trimming pared 0 bases from V and 4 bases from J, leaving 13 bases between. Germline V gives CDR1 MNHEY, CDR2 SVGAGI. The CDR3 DNA reads TGTGCCAGCAGTTACTCGAAAGTGGCGGGGTACAATGAGCAGTTCTTC. It encodes CASSYSKVAGYNEQFF.

This clone was observed a single time. V is TRBV7-2 and J is TRBJ2-7, with 12 bases lining up with TRBD2. CDR1 is SGHTA, CDR2 FQGNSA, per germline. This CDR3 has 16 amino acids. Unmatched junction bases numbered 5, after V lost 5 bases and J lost 0 bases. The chain's CDR3 is CASSQTSGSTSYEQYF. The DNA for the CDR3 is TGTGCCAGCAGCCAGACTAGCGGGAGTACCTCCTACGAGCAGTACTTC.

This chain connects TRBV5-1 to TRBJ2-1; tentative D call: TRBD2 (6 bases). The V gene lost 9 bases and the J gene lost 2 bases, with 18 bases spanning the gap. The length of the CDR3 is 15 residues. Germline CDR1 is SGHRS and CDR2 is YFSETQ. The CDR3 protein is CATRRDEGTYNEQFF. For the CDR3, the DNA is TGCGCCACCCGGCGGGACGAAGGTACCTACAATGAGCAGTTCTTC.

In this sample, this clone turned up a few times. The V call is TRBV11-2, the J call TRBJ2-7; possible D gene TRBD2, 6 bases. The CDR3 sequence is 14 residues long. V was clipped by 5 bases and J by 6 bases, with 17 bases between them. Germline V lookup: CDR1 SGHAT, CDR2 FQNNGV. For the CDR3, the DNA is TGTGCCAGCAGCCTCTCCTCGATGGGAGGCGAGCAGTACTTC. This codes for CASSLSSMGGEQYF.

The chain joins TRBV19 to TRBJ1-2, with D unresolved. In germline, CDR1 is LNHDA, CDR2 SQIVND (reference sequence). V was pared by 2 bases and J by 6 bases, with 10 bases between. This CDR3 has 13 amino acids. The CDR3 nucleotides are TGTGCCAGTAGTATAAGTGTAGTAGATGGCTACACCTTC. It yields the protein CASSISVVDGYTF.

The chain carries TRBV7-9 and TRBJ2-7, with TRBD1 identical over 11 bases. Germline V gives CDR1 SEHNR, CDR2 FQNEAQ (reference sequence). The CDR3 is made up of 16 amino acids. Germline trimming cut 2 bases from V and 2 bases from J; bases unmatched to any gene: 5. CDR3 DNA: TGTGCCAGCAGCTTAACACCGGGACAGGGGGCCTACGAGCAGTACTTC. Amino acids: CASSLTPGQGAYEQYF.

V is TRBV19 and J is TRBJ2-1, with D hard to call. The germline CDR1 and CDR2 sequences are LNHDA and SQIVND (reference sequence). Trimming stripped 3 bases from V and 10 bases from J, with 13 bases between. The CDR3 has 13 residues. The CDR3 DNA follows: TGTGCCAGTAGTATTTCCGGGTCCGGGGAGCAGTTCTTC. It encodes CASSISGSGEQFF.

The J gene is TRBJ1-4, the V gene TRBV5-1; perhaps TRBD1 as D (6 bases). V lost 3 bases and J lost 5, with 8 bases in between. This CDR3 comprises 13 residues. The germline gives CDR1 SGHRS, CDR2 YFSETQ. The CDR3 loop is CASSYGQNEKLFF. In DNA, the CDR3 is TGCGCCAGCAGCTATGGACAGAATGAAAAACTGTTTTTT.

For the CDR3, the DNA is TGTGCCAGCAGTCCTACTAGCGGAGGCACCGGGGAGCTGTTTTTT. Its protein product is CASSPTSGGTGELFF. The J gene is TRBJ2-2, the V gene TRBV6-5; 8 bases map to TRBD2. Germline CDR1 reads MNHEY; CDR2 reads SVGAGI. V was pared by 5 bases and J by 4 bases, with 6 bases of the junction left unmatched. CDR3 size: 15 residues.

The rearrangement uses TRBV19 and TRBJ1-2, with no clear D. Between the trimmed V and J ends, which lost 1 base and 2 bases, there was a span of 8 bases. Germline loops: CDR1 LNHDA, CDR2 SQIVND (reference sequence). The CDR3 has 14 amino acids. The DNA of the CDR3 is TGTGCCAGTAGTATAGTTTCCTCCAACTATGGCTACACCTTC. Protein product: CASSIVSSNYGYTF.

This chain links TRBV29-1 with TRBJ2-1, with D tentatively TRBD2 (6 bases). CDR1 and CDR2 (germline): SQVTM, ANQGSEA. V was clipped by 7 bases and J by 6 bases, with 19 bases between them. There are 14 residues in the CDR3. The CDR3, as DNA: TGCAGCGCCGTGGAGGGAACGAAGGGCAATGAGCAGTTCTTC. Residues: CSAVEGTKGNEQFF.

The chain has TRBV30 and TRBJ2-5, with D hard to call. This CDR3 has 13 amino acids. With 1 base removed from V and 4 bases from J, the gap between germline ends came to 10 bases. Germline V gene lookup returns CDR1 GTSNPN and CDR2 SVGIG (reference sequence). This CDR3 is CAWSASNPETQYF. CDR3 bases: TGTGCCTGGAGTGCCTCTAACCCAGAGACCCAGTACTTC.